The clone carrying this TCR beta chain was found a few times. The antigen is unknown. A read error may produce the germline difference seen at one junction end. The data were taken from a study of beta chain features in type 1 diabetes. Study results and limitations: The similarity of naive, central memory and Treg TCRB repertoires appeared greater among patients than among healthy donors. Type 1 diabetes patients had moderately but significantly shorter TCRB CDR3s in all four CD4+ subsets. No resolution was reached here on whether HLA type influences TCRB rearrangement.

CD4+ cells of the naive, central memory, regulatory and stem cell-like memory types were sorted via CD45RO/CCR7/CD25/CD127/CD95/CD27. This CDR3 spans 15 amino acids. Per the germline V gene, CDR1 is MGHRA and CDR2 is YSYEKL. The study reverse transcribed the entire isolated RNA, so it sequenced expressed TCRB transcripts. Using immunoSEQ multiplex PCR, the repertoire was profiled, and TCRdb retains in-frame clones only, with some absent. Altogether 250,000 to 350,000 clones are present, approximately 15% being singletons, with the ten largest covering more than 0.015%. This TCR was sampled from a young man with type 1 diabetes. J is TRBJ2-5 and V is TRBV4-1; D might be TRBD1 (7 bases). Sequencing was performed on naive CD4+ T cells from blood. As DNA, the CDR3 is TGTGCCAGCAGCCAAGCCTCCCCCGCACCAGGGGGGCCTTACTTC. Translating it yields CASSQASPAPGGPYF.